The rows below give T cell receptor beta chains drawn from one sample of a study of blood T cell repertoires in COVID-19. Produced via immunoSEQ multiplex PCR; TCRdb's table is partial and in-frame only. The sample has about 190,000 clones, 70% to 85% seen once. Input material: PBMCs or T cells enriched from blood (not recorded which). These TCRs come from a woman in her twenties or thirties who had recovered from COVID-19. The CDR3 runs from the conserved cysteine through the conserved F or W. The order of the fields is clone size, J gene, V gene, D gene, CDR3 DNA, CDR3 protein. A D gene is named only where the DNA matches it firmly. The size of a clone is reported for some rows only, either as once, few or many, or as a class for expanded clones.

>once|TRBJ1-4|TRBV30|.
TGTGCCTGGAGAGCGAGCGTCACCCGGGACACGAATGAAAAACTGTTTTTT
CAWRASVTRDTNEKLFF
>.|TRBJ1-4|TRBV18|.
TGTGCCAGCTCACCTTACTTGGGGGGGCCAACTAATGAAAAACTGTTTTTT
CASSPYLGGPTNEKLFF
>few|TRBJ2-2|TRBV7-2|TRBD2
TGTGCCAGCAGCTTACGCCTAGCGGGAGGGATGAGCACCGGGGAGCTGTTTTTT
CASSLRLAGGMSTGELFF
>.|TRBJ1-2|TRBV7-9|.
TGTGCCAGCAGCTTATTTACGAGCGGCTACACCTTC
CASSLFTSGYTF
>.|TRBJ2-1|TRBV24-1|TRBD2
TGTGCCACCAGTGGAACTAGCGGGAGGGCGACGTACAATGAGCAGTTCTTC
CATSGTSGRATYNEQFF
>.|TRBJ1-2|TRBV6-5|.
TGTGCCAGCAGTTACAGTGGGATCGCAGGGGAATTCGGCTACACCTTC
CASSYSGIAGEFGYTF
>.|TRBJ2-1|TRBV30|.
TGTGCAATGGAGATGGGGCCAGGTAATGAGCAGTTCTTC
CAMEMGPGNEQFF
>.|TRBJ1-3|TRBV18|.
TGTGCCAGCTCACCACCGGTAGCTGGAAACACCATATATTTT
CASSPPVAGNTIYF
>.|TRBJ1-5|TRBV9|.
TGTGCCAGCAGCGTCGGGACATGGGATCAGCCCCAGCATTTT
CASSVGTWDQPQHF
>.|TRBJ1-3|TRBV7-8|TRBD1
TGTGCCAGCAGCTTAGGGGCAGGGGGAGTTGGAAACACCATATATTTT
CASSLGAGGVGNTIYF
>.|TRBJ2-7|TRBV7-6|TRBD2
TGTGCCAGCAGCTTTCTAGCGGGAGACGGCTACGAGCAGTACTTC
CASSFLAGDGYEQYF
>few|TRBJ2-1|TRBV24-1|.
TGTGCCACGGGAAGGGACGGGGAGGTCTACAATGAGCAGTTCTTC
CATGRDGEVYNEQFF
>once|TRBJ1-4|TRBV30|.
TGTGCCTTCACGGACAGCGACCGGAATGAAAAACTGTTTTTT
CAFTDSDRNEKLFF
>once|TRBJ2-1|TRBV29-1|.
TGCAGCGTCCTCCCGAGGGGGGGCTTTAGGGATGAGCAGTTCTTC
CSVLPRGGFRDEQFF
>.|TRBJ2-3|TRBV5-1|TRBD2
TGCGCCAGCAGCTTGCTTTCTAGCGGAATCACAGATACGCAGTATTTT
CASSLLSSGITDTQYF
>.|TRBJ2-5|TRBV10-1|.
TGCGCCAGCAACCCCGGGGAGGCAGAAGAGACCCAGTACTTC
CASNPGEAEETQYF
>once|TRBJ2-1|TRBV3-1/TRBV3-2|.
TGTGCCAGCAGCCAAGGGGTTCTAGCGCCGAGCTCCTACAATGAGCAGTTCTTC
CASSQGVLAPSSYNEQFF
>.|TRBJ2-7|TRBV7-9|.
TGTGCCAGCAGCACACCGGGACAAGGAGGAACAAGGGAGCAGTACTTC
CASSTPGQGGTREQYF
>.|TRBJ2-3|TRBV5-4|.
TGTGCCAGCAGCTTGGGGCGCGGTTCGGATACGCAGTATTTT
CASSLGRGSDTQYF
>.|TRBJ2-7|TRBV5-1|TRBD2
TGCGCCAGCAGCTCCGGGACTAGCGATGGCGGGGGAGACTTC
CASSSGTSDGGGDF
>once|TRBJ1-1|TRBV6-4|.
TGTGCCAGCAGTGTTGGTTGGAGCACTGAAGCTTTCTTT
CASSVGWSTEAFF
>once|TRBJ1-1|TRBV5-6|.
TGTGCCAGCAGCGGGCGACGTGCACCCACTGAAGCTTTCTTT
CASSGRRAPTEAFF
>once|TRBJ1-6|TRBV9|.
TGTGCCAGCAGCCCCCCGGGGTCCTATAATTCACCCCTCCACTTT
CASSPPGSYNSPLHF
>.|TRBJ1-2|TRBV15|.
TGTGCCACCAGCAGAGATATCAGGGGCGGTAACTATGGCTACACCTTC
CATSRDIRGGNYGYTF
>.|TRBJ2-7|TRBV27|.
TGTGCCAGCAGTTGGTTTATGGGCAGCTCCTACGAGCAGTACTTC
CASSWFMGSSYEQYF
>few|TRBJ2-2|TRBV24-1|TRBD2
TGTGCCGCGGGGACTAGCGGGGGGACCGGGGAGCTGTTTTTT
CAAGTSGGTGELFF
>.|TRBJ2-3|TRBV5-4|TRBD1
TGTGCCAGCAGCTTGGCCTGGGCAGGGGGCCCAGATACGCAGTATTTT
CASSLAWAGGPDTQYF
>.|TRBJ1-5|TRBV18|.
TGTGCCAGCTCACCAGGGGGGAGCAATCAGCCCCAGCATTTT
CASSPGGSNQPQHF
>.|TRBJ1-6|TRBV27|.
TGTGCCAGCAGTTTCGGACAGCTCATTTCACCCCTCCACTTT
CASSFGQLISPLHF
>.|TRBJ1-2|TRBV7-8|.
TGTGCCAGCAGCTTAGTTTTGCGACAGATGTCTAACTATGGCTACACCTTC
CASSLVLRQMSNYGYTF
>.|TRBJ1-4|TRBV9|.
TGTGCCAGCAGCGAGGAGGCAGGAGTGGTCAAAAAACTGTTTTTT
CASSEEAGVVKKLFF
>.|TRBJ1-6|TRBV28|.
TGTGCCAGCAGTTTCCCTACAGACGGTTCTTTATATAATTCACCCCTCCACTTT
CASSFPTDGSLYNSPLHF
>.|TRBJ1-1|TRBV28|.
TGTGCCAGCATAAGGGGGATATCGTCTGAAGCTTTCTTT
CASIRGISSEAFF
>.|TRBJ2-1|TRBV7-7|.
TGTGCTAGCAGCCCAGGGGTGGGGAGTCACAATGAGCAGTTCTTC
CASSPGVGSHNEQFF
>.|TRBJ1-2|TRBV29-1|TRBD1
TGCAGCGTTGGACAGGGGGGCGGTGGCTACACCTTC
CSVGQGGGGYTF
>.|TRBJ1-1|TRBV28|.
TGTGCCAGCAGATTAGGGGGGACTGAAGCTTTCTTT
CASRLGGTEAFF
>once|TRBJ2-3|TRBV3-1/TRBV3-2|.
TGTGCCAGCAGCCAAGTCGGGGCAGATACGCAGTATTTT
CASSQVGADTQYF
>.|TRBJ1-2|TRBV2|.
TGTGCCAGCAGTGTGGGGGCCCCCGAGCATGGCTACACCTTC
CASSVGAPEHGYTF
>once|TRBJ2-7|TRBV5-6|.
TGTGCCAGCAGCTTCCAGGGCCACGAGCAGTACTTC
CASSFQGHEQYF
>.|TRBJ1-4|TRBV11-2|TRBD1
TGTGCCAGCAGCTTAGATATTCGGACAGGGGCTGAAAAACTGTTTTTT
CASSLDIRTGAEKLFF
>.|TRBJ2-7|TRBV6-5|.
TGTGCCAGCAGTTACGGGGCGGCAAGCTCCTACGAGCAGTACTTC
CASSYGAASSYEQYF
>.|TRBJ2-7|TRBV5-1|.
TGCGCCAGCAGCGATGGGGCCGTCCTGGCTCAGTACTTC
CASSDGAVLAQYF
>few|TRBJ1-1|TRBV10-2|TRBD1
TGCGCCATCAAAGAGACAGGGTCGAACACTGAAGCTTTCTTT
CAIKETGSNTEAFF
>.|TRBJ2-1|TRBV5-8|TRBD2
TGTGCCAGCAGCTTGCTGACTAGCGGGACTGGGGAGCAGTTCTTC
CASSLLTSGTGEQFF
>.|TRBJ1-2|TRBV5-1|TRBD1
TGCGCCAGCAGCTACGGACAGGGCGACTATGGCTACACCTTC
CASSYGQGDYGYTF
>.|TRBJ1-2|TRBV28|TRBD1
TGTGCCAGCAGTTTACCCGGGACAGGCTATGGCTACACCTTC
CASSLPGTGYGYTF
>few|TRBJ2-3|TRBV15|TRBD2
TGTGCCACCAGCAGAGGAGCGGGGGCCTCCGGAGATACGCAGTATTTT
CATSRGAGASGDTQYF
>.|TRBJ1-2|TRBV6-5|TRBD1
TGTGCCAGCAGTCAACCGGGACAGGGAGGGGGTGGCTACACCTTC
CASSQPGQGGGGYTF
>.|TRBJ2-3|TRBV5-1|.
TGCGCCAGCAGCTTGACAGAGACGCAGTATTTT
CASSLTETQYF
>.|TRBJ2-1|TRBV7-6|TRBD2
TGTGCCAGCAGCTTAGCGCTAAGCCTAGCGGGAGGCCTGAATGAGCAGTTCTTC
CASSLALSLAGGLNEQFF
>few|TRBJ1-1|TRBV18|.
TGTGCCAGCTCCATCGGGAGGGAAGAAGCTTTCTTT
CASSIGREEAFF
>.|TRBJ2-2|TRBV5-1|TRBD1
TGCGCCAGCAGTTACGAAGAGGGACAGGGAGGCGGGGAGCTGTTTTTT
CASSYEEGQGGGELFF
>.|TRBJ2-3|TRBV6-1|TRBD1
TGTGCCAGCAGTGAGACAGGGGAAGGCACAGATACGCAGTATTTT
CASSETGEGTDTQYF
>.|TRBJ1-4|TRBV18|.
TGTGCCAGCTCACCAAGGATAACAGAGATAGAAAAACTGTTTTTT
CASSPRITEIEKLFF
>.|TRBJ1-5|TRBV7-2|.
TGTGCCAGCAGCTTATTGGCGAGGAATCAGCCCCAGCATTTT
CASSLLARNQPQHF
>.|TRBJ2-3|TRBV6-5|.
TGTGCCAGCAGTTATTGGACAGACTCAGATACGCAGTATTTT
CASSYWTDSDTQYF
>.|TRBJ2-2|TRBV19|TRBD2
TGTGCCAGTAGTGGGGGACTAGCGAACACCGGGGAGCTGTTTTTT
CASSGGLANTGELFF